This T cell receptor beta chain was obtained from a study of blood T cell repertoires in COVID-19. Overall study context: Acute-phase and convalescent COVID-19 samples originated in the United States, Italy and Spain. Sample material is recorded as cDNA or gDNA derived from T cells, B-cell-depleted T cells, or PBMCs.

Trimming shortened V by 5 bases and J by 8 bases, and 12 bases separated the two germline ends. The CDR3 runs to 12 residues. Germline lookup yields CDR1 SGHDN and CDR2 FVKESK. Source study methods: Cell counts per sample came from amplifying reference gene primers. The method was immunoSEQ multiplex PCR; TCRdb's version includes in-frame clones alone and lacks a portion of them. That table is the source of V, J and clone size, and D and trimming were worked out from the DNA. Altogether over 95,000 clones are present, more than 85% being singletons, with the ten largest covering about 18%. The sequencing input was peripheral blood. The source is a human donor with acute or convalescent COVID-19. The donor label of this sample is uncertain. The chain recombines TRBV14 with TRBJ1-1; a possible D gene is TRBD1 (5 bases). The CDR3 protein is CASSVGRGEAFF. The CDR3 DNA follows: TGTGCCAGCAGCGTGGGGCGGGGGGAAGCTTTCTTT.